This T cell receptor beta chain was identified in a study of beta chain features in type 1 diabetes. General study points: Patients with Type 1 diabetes showed moderately but significantly shorter TCRB CDR3s in all four CD4+ subsets. Here, the possible influence of HLA type (on TCRB rearrangement) remained unresolved.

This clone was observed a few times. What it binds is not known. The sequenced template was cDNA made from the entire isolated RNA. The table came from immunoSEQ multiplex PCR; TCRdb's copy has only in-frame clones and leaves some out. Of 300,000 to 450,000 clones in the sample, over 10% were seen once. Purity exceeding 95% was reached by all sorted populations. This CDR3 region has 13 residues. The V and J ends lost 4 bases and 4 bases respectively, with 6 bases between them. Germline lookup yields CDR1 SGHNT and CDR2 YYREEE (reference sequence). V and J are TRBV5-4 and TRBJ2-6, with D unclear. The TCR originated in a woman younger than 30 with type 1 diabetes. The sample comprised naive CD4+ T cells from blood. The CDR3, as DNA: TGTGCCAGCAGCGTCTCGGGGGCCAACGTCCTGACTTTC. It codes for CASSVSGANVLTF.